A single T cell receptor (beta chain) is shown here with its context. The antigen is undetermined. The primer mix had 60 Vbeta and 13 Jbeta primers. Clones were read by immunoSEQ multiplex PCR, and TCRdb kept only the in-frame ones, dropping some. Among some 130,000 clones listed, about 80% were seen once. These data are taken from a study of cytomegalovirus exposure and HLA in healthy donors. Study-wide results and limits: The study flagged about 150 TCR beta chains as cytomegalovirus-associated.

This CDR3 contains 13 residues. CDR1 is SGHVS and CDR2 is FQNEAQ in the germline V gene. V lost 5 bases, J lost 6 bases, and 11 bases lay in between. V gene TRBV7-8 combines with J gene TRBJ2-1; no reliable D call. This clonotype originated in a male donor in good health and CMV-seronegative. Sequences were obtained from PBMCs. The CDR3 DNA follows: TGTGCCAGCAGCCCCGCGATCCTCAATGAGCAGTTCTTC. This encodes CASSPAILNEQFF.